This TCR beta chain was recorded in a study of CD8 T cells in Susac syndrome. The CDR3 length is 16 residues. After extraction with the RNeasy kit, roughly 0.5 to 1 ug of the RNA was reverse transcribed using random hexamers. TCRdb re-called the immunoSEQ multiplex PCR reads with MiXCR, one entry per CDR3 protein. The table lists hundreds of thousands of distinct CDR3 sequences, approximately 85% of them singletons. Sequencing was carried out using CD8+ T cells from PBMCs. The TCR originated in a human donor with multiple sclerosis. The chain couples TRBV21-1 to TRBJ2-7; TRBD1, the table's D call, lacks a check against the DNA. TRBV21-1 corresponds to a pseudogene. CDR3: CASSKRGDRESYEQYF. CDR3 bases: TGTGCCAGCAGCAAACGGGGGGACAGGGAGTCCTACGAGCAGTACTTC.